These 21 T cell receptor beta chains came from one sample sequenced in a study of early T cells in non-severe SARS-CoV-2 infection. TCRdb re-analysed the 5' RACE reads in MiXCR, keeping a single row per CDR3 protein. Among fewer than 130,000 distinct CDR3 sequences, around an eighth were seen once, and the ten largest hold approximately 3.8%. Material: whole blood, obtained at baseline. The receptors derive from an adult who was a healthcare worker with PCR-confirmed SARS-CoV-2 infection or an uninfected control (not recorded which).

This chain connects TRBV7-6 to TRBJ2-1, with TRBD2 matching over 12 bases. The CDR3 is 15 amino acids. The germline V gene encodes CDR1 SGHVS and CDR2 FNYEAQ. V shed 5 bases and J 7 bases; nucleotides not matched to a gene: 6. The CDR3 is CASSQTSGGRNEQFF. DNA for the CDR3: TGTGCCAGCAGCCAGACTAGCGGGGGTCGTAATGAGCAGTTCTTC.

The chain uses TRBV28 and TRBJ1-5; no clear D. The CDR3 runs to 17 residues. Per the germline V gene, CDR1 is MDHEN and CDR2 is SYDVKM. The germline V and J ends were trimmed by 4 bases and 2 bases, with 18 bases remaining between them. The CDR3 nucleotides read TGTGCCAGCAGTTCTCTCTTGGTGCGGTCCGGCAATCAGCCCCAGCATTTT. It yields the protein CASSSLLVRSGNQPQHF.

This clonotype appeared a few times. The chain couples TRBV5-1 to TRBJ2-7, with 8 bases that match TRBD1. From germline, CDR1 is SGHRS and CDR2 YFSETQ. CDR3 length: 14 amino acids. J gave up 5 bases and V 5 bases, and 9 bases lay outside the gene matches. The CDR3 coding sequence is TGCGCCAGCAGACTCCAGGGGGCGCGAGACGAGCAGTACTTC. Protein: CASRLQGARDEQYF.

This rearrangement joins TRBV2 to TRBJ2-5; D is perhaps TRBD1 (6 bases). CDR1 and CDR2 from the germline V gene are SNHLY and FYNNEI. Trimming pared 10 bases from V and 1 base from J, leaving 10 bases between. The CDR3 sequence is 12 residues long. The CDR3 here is CATGQIQETQYF. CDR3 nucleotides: TGTGCCACCGGACAGATCCAAGAGACCCAGTACTTC.

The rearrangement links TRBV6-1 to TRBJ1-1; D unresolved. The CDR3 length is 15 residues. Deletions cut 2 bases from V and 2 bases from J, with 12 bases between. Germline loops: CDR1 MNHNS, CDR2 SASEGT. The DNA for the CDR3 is TGTGCCAGCAGTGAAAAAAGTCAGGTTAACACTGAAGCTTTCTTT. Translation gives CASSEKSQVNTEAFF.

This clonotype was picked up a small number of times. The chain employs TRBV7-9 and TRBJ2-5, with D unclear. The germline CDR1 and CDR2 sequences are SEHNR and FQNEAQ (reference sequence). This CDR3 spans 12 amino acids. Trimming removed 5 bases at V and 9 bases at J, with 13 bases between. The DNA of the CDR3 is TGTGCCAGCAGCCGCTCTTTGAGGTCCCAGTACTTC. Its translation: CASSRSLRSQYF.

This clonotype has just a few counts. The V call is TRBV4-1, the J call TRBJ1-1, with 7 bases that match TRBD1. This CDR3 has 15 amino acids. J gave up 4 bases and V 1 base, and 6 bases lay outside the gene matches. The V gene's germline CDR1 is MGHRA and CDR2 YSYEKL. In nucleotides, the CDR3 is TGCGCCAGCAGCCAAGTGGGACAGTTAAGCACTGAAGCTTTCTTT. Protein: CASSQVGQLSTEAFF.

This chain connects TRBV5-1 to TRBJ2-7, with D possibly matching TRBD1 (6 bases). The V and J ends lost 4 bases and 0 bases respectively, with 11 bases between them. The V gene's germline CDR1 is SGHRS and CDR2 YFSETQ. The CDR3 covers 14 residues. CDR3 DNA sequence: TGCGCCAGCAGCCCCGACAGGAGCTCCTACGAGCAGTACTTC. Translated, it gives CASSPDRSSYEQYF.

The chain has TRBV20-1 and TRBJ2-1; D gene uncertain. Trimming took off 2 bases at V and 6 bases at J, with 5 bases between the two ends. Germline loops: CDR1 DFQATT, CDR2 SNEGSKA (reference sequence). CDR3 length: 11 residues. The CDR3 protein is CSARRTNEQFF. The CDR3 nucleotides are TGCAGTGCTAGACGAACCAATGAGCAGTTCTTC.

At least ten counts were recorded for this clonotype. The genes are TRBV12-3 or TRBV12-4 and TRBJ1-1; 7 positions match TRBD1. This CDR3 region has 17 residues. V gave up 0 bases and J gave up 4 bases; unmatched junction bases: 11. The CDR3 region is CASSLAHQGGVVTEAFF. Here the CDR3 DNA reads TGTGCCAGCAGTTTAGCGCATCAGGGGGGTGTTGTCACTGAAGCTTTCTTT.

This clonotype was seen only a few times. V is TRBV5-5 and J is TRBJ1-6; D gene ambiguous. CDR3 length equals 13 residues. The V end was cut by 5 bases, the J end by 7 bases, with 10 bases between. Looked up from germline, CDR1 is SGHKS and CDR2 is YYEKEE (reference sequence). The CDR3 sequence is CASSISGNSPLHF. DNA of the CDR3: TGTGCCAGCAGTATATCGGGAAATTCACCCCTCCACTTT.

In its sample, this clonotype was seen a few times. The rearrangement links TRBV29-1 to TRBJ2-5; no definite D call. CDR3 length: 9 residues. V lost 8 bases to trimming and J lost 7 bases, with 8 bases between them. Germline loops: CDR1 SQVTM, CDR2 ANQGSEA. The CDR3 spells CSPCPTQYF. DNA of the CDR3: TGCAGCCCATGCCCGACCCAGTACTTC.

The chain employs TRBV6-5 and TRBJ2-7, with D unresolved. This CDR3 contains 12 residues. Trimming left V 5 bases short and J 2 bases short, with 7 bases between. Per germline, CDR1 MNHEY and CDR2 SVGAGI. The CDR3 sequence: CASSHDTYEQYF. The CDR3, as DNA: TGTGCCAGCAGTCACGACACCTACGAGCAGTACTTC.

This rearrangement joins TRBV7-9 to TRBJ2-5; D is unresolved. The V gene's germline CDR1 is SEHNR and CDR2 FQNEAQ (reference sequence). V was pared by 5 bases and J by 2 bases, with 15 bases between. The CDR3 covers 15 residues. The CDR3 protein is CASSADWRLQETQYF. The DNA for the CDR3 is TGTGCCAGCAGCGCCGATTGGCGACTGCAAGAGACCCAGTACTTC.

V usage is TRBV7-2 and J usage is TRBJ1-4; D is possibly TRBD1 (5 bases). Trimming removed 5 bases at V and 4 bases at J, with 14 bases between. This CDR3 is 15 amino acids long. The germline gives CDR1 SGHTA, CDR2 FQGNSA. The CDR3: CASSAQTVNNEKLFF. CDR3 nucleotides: TGTGCCAGCAGCGCCCAGACAGTAAATAATGAAAAACTGTTTTTT.

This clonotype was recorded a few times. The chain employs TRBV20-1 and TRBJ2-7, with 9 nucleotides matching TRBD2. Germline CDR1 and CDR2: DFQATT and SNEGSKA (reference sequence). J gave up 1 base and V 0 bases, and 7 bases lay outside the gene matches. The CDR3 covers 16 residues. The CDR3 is CSAREGLAGTSYEQYF. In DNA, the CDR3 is TGCAGTGCTAGAGAGGGGCTAGCGGGAACTTCCTACGAGCAGTACTTC.

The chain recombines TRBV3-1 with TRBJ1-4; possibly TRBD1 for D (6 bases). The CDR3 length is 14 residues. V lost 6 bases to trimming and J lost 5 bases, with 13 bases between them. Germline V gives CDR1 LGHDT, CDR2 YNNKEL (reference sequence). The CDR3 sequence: CASRARQGNEKLFF. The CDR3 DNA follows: TGTGCCAGCAGGGCACGGCAGGGGAATGAAAAACTGTTTTTT.

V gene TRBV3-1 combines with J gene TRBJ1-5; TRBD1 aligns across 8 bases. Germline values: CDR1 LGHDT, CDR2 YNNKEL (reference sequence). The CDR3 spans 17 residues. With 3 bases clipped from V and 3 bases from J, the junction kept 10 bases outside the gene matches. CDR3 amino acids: CASSHSTGDTNNQPQHF. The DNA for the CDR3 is TGTGCCAGCAGCCATTCGACAGGGGACACAAACAATCAGCCCCAGCATTTT.

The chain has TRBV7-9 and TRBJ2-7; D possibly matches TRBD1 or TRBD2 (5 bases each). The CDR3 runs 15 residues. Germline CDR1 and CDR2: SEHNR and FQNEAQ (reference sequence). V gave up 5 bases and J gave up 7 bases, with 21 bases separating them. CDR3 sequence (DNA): TGTGCCAGCAGCCCCCCCGCCGGGGCCGCTCGGGAGCAGTACTTC. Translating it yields CASSPPAGAAREQYF.

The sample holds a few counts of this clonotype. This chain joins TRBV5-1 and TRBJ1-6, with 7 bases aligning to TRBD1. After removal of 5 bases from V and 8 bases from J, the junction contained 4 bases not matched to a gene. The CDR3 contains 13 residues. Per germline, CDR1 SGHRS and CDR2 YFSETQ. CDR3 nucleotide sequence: TGCGCCAGCAGTGAGCAGGGGGATTCACCCCTCCACTTT. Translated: CASSEQGDSPLHF.

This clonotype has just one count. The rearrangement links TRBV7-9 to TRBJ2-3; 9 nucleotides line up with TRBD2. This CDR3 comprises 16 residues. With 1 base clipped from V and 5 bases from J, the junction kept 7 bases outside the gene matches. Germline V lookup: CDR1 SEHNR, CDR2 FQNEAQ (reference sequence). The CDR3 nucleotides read TGTGCCAGCAGCTTAGGAGCGGGAGGAGGAAAAGATACGCAGTATTTT. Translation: CASSLGAGGGKDTQYF.